This T cell receptor (beta chain) was sequenced in a study of blood T cell repertoires in COVID-19. Libraries were prepared by immunoSEQ multiplex PCR; TCRdb keeps only in-frame clonotypes and omits some of them. The data contain some 130,000 clones, around nine tenths of them singletons. Germline CDR1 and CDR2: MNHEY and SMNVEV (reference sequence). CDR3 length equals 15 residues. V was pared by 5 bases and J by 1 base, with 5 bases of the junction left unmatched. The chain is built from TRBV27 and TRBJ1-5; 7 nucleotides align to TRBD1. The sequence came from a woman in her seventies with COVID-19, enrolled during active disease. The sequenced sample was peripheral blood. The CDR3 region has the DNA TGTGCCAGCAGTCCCTGGGACAGAAGCAATCAGCCCCAGCATTTT. Amino acids: CASSPWDRSNQPQHF.